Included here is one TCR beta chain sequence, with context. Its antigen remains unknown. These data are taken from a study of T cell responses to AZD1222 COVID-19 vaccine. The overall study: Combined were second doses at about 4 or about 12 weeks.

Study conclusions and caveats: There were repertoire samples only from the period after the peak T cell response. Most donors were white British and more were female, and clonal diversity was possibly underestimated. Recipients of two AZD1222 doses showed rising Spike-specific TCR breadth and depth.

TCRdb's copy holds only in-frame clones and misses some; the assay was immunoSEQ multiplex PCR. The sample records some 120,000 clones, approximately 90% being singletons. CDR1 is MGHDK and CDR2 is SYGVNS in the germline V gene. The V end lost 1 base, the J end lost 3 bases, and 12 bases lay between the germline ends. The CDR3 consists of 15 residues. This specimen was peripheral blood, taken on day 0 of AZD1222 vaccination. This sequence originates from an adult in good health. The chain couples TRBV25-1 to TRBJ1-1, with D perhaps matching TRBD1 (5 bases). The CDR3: CASSELGQGDTEAFF. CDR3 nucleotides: TGTGCCAGCAGTGAATTAGGGCAAGGGGACACTGAAGCTTTCTTT. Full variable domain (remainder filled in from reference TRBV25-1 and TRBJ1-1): EADIYQTPRYLVIGTGKKITLECSQTMGHDKMYWYQQDPGMELHLIHYSYGVNSTEKGDLSSESTVSRIRTEHFPLTLESARPSHTSQYLCASSELGQGDTEAFFGQGTRLTVV.